The clone carrying this T cell receptor beta chain was seen repeatedly, ten times or more. Antigen specificity is unknown. The CDR3 loop spans 11 amino acids. The V gene lost 1 base and the J gene lost 6 bases, with 2 bases spanning the gap. The germline V gene has CDR1 SGHAT and CDR2 FQNNGV. The data originate from a study of T-cell reconstitution after alpha-beta-depleted transplantation in children. General observations from the study: Surviving recipient T cells and thymic progenitors produced the high day-60 TCRbeta diversity seen in some patients. Counts and diversity of T cells one year after transplant came mostly from newly produced T cells.

Construction of the TCRbeta library involved unique molecular identifiers. TCRdb re-analysed the PCR reads in MiXCR, keeping a single row per CDR3 protein. The table lists fewer than 550,000 distinct CDR3 sequences, roughly a tenth of them singletons, with roughly 2.1% in the top ten. The sample was PBMCs, taken before TCRalphabeta/CD19-depleted stem cell transplant. V is TRBV11-2 and J is TRBJ2-3; no clear D gene. This sequence was found in a child aged 2-15 years with inherited bone marrow failure, due to receive a stem cell transplant. This chain's CDR3 is CASSLVDTQYF. The CDR3 DNA reads TGTGCCAGCAGCTTAGTGGATACGCAGTATTTT. Filled out from reference TRBV11-2 and TRBJ2-3, the complete variable domain reads EAGVAQSPRYKIIEKRQSVAFWCNPISGHATLYWYQQILGQGPKLLIQFQNNGVVDDSQLPKDRFSAERLKGVDSTLKIQPAKLEDSAVYLCASSLVDTQYFGPGTRLTVL.